Listed below are T cell receptor beta chains from one sample, sequenced in a study of CD8+ T cells in alopecia areata. Assay: immunoSEQ multiplex PCR; the TCRdb copy retains only in-frame clones and omits some. The data hold roughly 120,000 clones, with 35% to 40% observed a single time. Source material: CD4+ T cells sorted from blood. The receptors were sampled from a human donor with alopecia areata. Each CDR3 is given with its conserved first and last residue. Each record gives: J gene, V gene, CDR3 protein.

>TRBJ2-7|TRBV30
CAWSVSSALAEQYF
>TRBJ2-2|TRBV4-2
CASSQFSGGRSGELFF
>TRBJ2-1|TRBV7-9
CASSLIGGAINEQFF
>TRBJ2-2|TRBV28
CASSFPHTGELFF
>TRBJ2-1|TRBV2
CASKEGPPAERQFF
>TRBJ2-2|TRBV19
CASSSGLTGELFF
>TRBJ2-4|TRBV28
CASSLLPRGAGGPLAKNIQYF
>TRBJ1-2|TRBV29-1
CSVVTVYGYTF
>TRBJ2-2|TRBV6-5
CASRTSGGAGGELFF
>TRBJ1-1|TRBV2
CASSPQMNTEAFF
>TRBJ1-2|TRBV14
CASSRDQVGAHGYTF
>TRBJ1-2|TRBV29-1
CSVEVQGAYDGYTF
>TRBJ1-1|TRBV29-1
CSVGQGGNTEAFF
>TRBJ2-1|TRBV29-1
CSVETGSPYNEQFF
>TRBJ2-3|TRBV7-3
CASSSHPLGGQYF
>TRBJ1-2|TRBV5-1
CASSLPGYGYTF
>TRBJ2-5|TRBV7-2
CASSRIGLAGKETQYF
>TRBJ1-1|TRBV6-6
CAGTREQRTEAFF
>TRBJ2-1|TRBV27
CASSSRVRDEQFF
>TRBJ2-4|TRBV30
CAWSDSTSGRDIQYF
>TRBJ1-5|TRBV6-5
CASSKPDQPQHF
>TRBJ1-6|TRBV7-2
CASSLGTDYSPLHF